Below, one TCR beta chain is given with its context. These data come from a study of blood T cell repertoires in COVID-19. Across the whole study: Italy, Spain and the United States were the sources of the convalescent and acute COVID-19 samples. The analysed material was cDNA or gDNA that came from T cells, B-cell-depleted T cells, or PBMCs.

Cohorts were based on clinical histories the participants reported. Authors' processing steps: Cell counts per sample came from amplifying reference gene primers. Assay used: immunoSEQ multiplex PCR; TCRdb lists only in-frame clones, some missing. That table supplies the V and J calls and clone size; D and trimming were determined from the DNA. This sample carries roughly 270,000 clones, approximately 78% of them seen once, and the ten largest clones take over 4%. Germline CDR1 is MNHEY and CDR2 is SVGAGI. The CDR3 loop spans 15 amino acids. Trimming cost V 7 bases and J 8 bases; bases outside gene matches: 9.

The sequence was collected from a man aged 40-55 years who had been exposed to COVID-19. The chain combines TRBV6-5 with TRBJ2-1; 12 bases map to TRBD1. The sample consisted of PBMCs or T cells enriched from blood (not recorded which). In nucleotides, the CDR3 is TGTGCCAGCATCACGGGACAGGGGGCGTCTCATGAGCAGTTCTTC. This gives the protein CASITGQGASHEQFF.